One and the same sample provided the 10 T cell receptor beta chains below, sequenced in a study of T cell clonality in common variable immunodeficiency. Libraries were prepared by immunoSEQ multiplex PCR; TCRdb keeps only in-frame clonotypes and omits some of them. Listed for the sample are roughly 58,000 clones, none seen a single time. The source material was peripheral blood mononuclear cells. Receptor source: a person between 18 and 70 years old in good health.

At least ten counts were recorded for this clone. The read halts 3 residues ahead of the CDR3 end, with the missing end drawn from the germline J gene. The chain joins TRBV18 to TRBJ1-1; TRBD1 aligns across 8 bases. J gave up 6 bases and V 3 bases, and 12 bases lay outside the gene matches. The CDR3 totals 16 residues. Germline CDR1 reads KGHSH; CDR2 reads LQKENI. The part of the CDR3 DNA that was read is TGTGCCAGCTCACCGTACCGGACAGGGACAATACCTGAA. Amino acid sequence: CASSPYRTGTIPE. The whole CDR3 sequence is CASSPYRTGTIPEAFF.

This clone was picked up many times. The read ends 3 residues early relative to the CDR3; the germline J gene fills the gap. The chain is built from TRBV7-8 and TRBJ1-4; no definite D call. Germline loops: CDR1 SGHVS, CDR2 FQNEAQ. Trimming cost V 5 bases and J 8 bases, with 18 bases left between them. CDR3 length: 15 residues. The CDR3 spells CASSGSEEGGEKLFF. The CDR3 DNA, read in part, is TGTGCCAGCAGCGGCTCCGAGGAGGGTGGGGAAAAA.

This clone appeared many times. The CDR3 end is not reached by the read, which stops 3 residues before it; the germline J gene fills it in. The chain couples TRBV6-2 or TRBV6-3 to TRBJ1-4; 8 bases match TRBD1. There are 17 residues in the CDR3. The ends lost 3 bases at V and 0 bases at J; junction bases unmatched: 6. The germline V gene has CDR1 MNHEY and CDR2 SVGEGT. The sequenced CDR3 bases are TGTGCCAGCAGTTATATGGGACAGGCAGCAACTAATGAAAAA. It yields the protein CASSYMGQAATNEK. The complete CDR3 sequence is CASSYMGQAATNEKLFF.

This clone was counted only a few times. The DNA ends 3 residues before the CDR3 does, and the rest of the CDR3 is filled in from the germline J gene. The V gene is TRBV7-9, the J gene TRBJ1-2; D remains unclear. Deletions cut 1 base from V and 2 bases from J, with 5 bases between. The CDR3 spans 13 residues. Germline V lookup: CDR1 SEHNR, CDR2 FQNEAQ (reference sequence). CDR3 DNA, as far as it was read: TGTGCCAGCAGCTTAGGAGGGAACTATGGC. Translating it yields CASSLGGNYG. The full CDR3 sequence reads CASSLGGNYGYTF.

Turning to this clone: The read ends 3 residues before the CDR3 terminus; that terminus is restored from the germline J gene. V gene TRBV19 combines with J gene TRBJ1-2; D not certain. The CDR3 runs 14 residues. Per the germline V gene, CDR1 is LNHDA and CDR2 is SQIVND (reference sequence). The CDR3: CASSIFSKSYDYTF. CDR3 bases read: TGTGCCAGTAGTATTTTTTCCAAGTCCTACGAC. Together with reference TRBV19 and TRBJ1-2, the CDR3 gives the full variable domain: DGGITQSPKYLFRKEGQNVTLSCEQNLNHDAMYWYRQDPGQGLRLIYYSQIVNDFQKGDIAEGYSVSREKKESFPLTVTSAQKNPTAFYLCASSIFSKSYDYTFGSGTRLTVV.

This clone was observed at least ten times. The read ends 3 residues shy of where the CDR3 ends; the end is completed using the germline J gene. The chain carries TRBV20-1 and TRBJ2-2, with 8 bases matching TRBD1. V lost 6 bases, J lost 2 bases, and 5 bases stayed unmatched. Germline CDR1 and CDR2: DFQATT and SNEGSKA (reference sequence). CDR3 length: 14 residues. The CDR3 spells CSAVTGDNTGELFF. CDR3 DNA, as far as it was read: TGCAGTGCCGTGACAGGGGATAACACCGGGGAG.

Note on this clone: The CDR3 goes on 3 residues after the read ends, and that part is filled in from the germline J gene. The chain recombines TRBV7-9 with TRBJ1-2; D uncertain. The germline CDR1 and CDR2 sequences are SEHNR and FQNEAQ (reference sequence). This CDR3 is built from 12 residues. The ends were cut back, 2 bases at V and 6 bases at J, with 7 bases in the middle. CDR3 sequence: CASSLSSDGYTF. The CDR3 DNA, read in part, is TGTGCCAGCAGCTTATCCAGCGATGGC. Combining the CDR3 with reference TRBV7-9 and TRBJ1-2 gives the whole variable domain DTGVSQNPRHKITKRGQNVTFRCDPISEHNRLYWYRQTLGQGPEFLTYFQNEAQLEKSRLLSDRFSAERPKGSFSTLEIQRTEQGDSAMYLCASSLSSDGYTFGSGTRLTVV.

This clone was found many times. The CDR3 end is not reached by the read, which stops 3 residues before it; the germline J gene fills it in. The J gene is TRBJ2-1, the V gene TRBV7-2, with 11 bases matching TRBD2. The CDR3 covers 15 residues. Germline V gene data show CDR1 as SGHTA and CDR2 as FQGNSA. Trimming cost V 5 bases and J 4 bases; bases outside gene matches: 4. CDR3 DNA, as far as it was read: TGTGCCAGCAGCCCTAGCGGGGGGCCTTACAATGAG. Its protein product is CASSPSGGPYNE. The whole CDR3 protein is CASSPSGGPYNEQFF.

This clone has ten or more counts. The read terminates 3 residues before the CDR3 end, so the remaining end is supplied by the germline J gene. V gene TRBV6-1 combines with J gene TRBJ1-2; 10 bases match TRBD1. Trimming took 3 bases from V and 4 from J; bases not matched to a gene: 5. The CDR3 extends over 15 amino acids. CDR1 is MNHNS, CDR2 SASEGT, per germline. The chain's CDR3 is CASSEEDRGLYGYTF. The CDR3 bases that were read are TGTGCCAGCAGTGAGGAAGACAGGGGGCTCTATGGC.

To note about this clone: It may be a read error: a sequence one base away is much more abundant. CDR3 region: CASSERSTSTEAFF. Incomplete CDR3 DNA: TGTGCCAGCAGTGAAAGGTCAACGAGCACTGAA. The chain uses TRBV2 and TRBJ1-1, with unresolved D. Read coverage stops 3 residues before the CDR3 terminus; the germline J gene supplies the remainder. Trimming cost V 2 bases and J 4 bases, with 11 bases left between them. The CDR3 runs to 14 residues. The germline V gene has CDR1 SNHLY and CDR2 FYNNEI.